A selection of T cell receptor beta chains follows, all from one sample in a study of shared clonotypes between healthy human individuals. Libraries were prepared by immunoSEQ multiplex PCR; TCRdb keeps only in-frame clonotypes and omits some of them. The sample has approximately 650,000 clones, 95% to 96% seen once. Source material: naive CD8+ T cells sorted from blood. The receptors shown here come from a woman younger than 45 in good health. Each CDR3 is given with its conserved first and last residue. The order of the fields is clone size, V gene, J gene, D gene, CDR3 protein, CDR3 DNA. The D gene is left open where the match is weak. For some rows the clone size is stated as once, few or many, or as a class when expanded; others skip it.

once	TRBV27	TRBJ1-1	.	CASSLSAYTEAFF	TGTGCCAGCAGTTTATCGGCGTACACTGAAGCTTTCTTT
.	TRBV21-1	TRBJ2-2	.	CASRGTIMNTGELFF	TGTGCCAGCAGGGGGACTATTATGAACACCGGGGAGCTGTTTTTT
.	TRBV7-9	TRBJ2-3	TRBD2	CASSATSGRAYSSTDTQYF	TGTGCCAGCAGCGCCACTAGCGGGAGGGCTTACTCTAGCACAGATACGCAGTATTTT
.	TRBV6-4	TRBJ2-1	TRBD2	CASSDGTGGRNEQFF	TGTGCCAGCAGTGACGGTACGGGAGGGCGGAATGAGCAGTTCTTC
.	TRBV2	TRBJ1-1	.	CASSLVTEAFF	TGTGCCAGCAGTCTGGTCACTGAAGCTTTCTTT
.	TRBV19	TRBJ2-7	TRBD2	CASSIGVAGGRYEQYF	TGTGCCAGTAGTATAGGGGTAGCGGGAGGCCGCTACGAGCAGTACTTC
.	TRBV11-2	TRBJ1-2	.	CASSLEPGNYGYTF	TGTGCCAGCAGCTTAGAGCCCGGGAACTATGGCTACACCTTC
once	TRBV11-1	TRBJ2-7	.	CASSLRRDDEQYF	TGTGCCAGCAGCTTACGCAGGGACGACGAGCAGTACTTC
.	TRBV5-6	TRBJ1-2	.	CASSLGLGDGYTF	TGTGCCAGCAGCTTGGGTCTGGGGGATGGCTACACCTTC
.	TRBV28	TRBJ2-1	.	CASSLLGFNNEQFF	TGTGCCAGCAGTTTACTAGGGTTTAACAATGAGCAGTTCTTC
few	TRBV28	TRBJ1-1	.	CASSWTVNTEAFF	TGTGCCAGCAGTTGGACAGTGAACACTGAAGCTTTCTTT
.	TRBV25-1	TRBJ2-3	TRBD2	CASSEYGGSSDTQYF	TGTGCCAGCAGTGAATACGGCGGGAGCTCAGATACGCAGTATTTT
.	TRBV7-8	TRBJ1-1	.	CASSPPIQGPLNTEAFF	TGTGCCAGCAGCCCCCCGATACAGGGTCCCCTGAACACTGAAGCTTTCTTT
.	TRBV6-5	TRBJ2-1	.	CASSYPGGAYNEQFF	TGTGCCAGCAGTTACCCCGGAGGCGCCTACAATGAGCAGTTCTTC
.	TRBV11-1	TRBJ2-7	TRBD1	CASSNRDRPHEQYF	TGTGCCAGCAGCAACCGGGACAGGCCCCACGAGCAGTACTTC
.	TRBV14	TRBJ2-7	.	CASSPSTGSYEQYF	TGTGCCAGCAGCCCCTCAACTGGCAGTTACGAGCAGTACTTC
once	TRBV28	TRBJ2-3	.	CASGRRVYTDTQYF	TGTGCCAGCGGAAGGAGGGTTTACACTGATACGCAGTATTTT
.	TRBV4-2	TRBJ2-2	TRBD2	CASSQSASGTPNTGELFF	TGTGCCAGCAGCCAGTCGGCCAGCGGGACTCCGAACACCGGGGAGCTGTTTTTT
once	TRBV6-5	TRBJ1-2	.	CASSYAEDLLGYTF	TGTGCCAGCAGTTACGCCGAGGACCTTCTCGGCTACACCTTC
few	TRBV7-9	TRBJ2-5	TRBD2	CASSLAPSGETQYF	TGTGCCAGCAGCTTAGCCCCTAGCGGAGAGACCCAGTACTTC
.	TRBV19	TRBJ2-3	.	CASSILGLTDTQYF	TGTGCCAGTAGTATTTTGGGACTCACAGATACGCAGTATTTT
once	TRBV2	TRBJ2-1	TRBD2	CASRGLGTSGTYNEQFF	TGTGCCAGCAGGGGGCTCGGGACTAGCGGAACCTACAATGAGCAGTTCTTC
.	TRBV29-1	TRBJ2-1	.	CSVEDRSHFFNEQFF	TGCAGCGTTGAAGATCGAAGCCATTTTTTCAATGAGCAGTTCTTC
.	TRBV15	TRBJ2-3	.	CATSKEVLAAQDTQYF	TGTGCCACCAGCAAAGAGGTGCTAGCTGCTCAGGATACGCAGTATTTT
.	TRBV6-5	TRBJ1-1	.	CASSGWENTEAFF	TGTGCCAGCAGCGGATGGGAGAACACTGAAGCTTTCTTT
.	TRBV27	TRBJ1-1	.	CASSLGTEAFF	TGTGCCAGCAGTTTAGGTACTGAAGCTTTCTTT
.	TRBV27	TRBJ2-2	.	CASSLSGYTGELFF	TGTGCCAGCAGTTTAAGTGGTTACACCGGGGAGCTGTTTTTT
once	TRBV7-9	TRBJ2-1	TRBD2	CASSSFGTSGMDEQFF	TGTGCCAGCAGCTCATTCGGGACTAGCGGGATGGATGAGCAGTTCTTC
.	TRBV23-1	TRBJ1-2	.	CASAPTGLDGYTF	TGCGCCAGCGCCCCGACAGGTTTGGATGGCTACACCTTC
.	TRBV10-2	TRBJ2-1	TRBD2	CASSESMWREGPGNEQFF	TGCGCCAGCAGTGAGTCGATGTGGCGGGAGGGCCCTGGGAATGAGCAGTTCTTC
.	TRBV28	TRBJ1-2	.	CASSSYRDRLNGYTF	TGTGCCAGCAGTTCTTACAGGGATCGATTGAATGGCTACACCTTC
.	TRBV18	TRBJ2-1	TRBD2	CASSPMRTSGHNEQFF	TGTGCCAGCTCACCGATGAGGACTAGCGGGCACAATGAGCAGTTCTTC
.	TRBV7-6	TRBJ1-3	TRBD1	CASSYGTGRSGNTIYF	TGTGCCAGCAGCTATGGGACAGGCCGATCTGGAAACACCATATATTTT
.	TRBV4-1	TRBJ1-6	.	CASSHGYSPLHF	TGCGCCAGCAGCCATGGTTATTCACCCCTCCACTTT
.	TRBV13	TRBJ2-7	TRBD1	CASSPRTGFGRYEQYF	TGTGCCAGCAGCCCCAGGACAGGGTTTGGTCGATACGAGCAGTACTTC
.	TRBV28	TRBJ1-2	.	CASSLVEGPYGYTF	TGTGCCAGCAGTTTAGTTGAGGGACCCTATGGCTACACCTTC
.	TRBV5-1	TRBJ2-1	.	CASSLISEVRNEQFF	TGCGCCAGCAGCCTCATCTCGGAAGTTAGGAATGAGCAGTTCTTC
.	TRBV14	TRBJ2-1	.	CASSQYNEQFF	TGTGCCAGCAGCCAATACAATGAGCAGTTCTTC